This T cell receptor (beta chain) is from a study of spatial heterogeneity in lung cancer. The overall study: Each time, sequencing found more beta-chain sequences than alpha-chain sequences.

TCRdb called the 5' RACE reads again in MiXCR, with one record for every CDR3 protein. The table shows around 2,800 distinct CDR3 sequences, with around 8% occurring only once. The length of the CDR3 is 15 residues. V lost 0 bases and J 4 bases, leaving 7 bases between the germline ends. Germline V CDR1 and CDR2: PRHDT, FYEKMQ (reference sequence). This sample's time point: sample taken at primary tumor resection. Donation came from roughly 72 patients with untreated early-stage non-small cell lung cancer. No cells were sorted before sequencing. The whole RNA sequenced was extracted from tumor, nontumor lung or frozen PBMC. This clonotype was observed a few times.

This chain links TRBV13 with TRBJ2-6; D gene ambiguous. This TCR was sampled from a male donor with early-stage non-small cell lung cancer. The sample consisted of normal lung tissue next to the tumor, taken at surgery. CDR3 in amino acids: CASSLGVTGANVLTF. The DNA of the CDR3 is TGTGCCAGCAGCTTAGGAGTAACCGGGGCCAACGTCCTGACTTTC. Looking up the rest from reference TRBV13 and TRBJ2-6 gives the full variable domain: AAGVIQSPRHLIKEKRETATLKCYPIPRHDTVYWYQQGPGQDPQFLISFYEKMQSDKGSIPDRFSAQQFSDYHSELNMSSLELGDSALYFCASSLGVTGANVLTFGAGSRLTVL.